This entry describes one T cell receptor (beta chain). Antigen unknown. TCRB immunosequencing input was roughly 500 nanograms of biopsy DNA per sample. TCRdb's table, derived via immunoSEQ multiplex PCR, lists solely in-frame clones and lacks some. The table has tens of thousands of clones, about 81% seen once; the top ten hold 4.5% to 6%. The sample originates from a study of T cell repertoires in ileal Crohn's disease. Study overall: Every patient was operated on for stricturing (roughly 60%) or penetrating (approximately 40%) complications.

Study outcomes and limitations: Compared with non-smokers, active smokers at surgery showed more clonal expansions.

Included were adult ileal or ileocolonic Crohn's patients indicated for ileocolonic resection. This CDR3 region has 17 residues. Germline V gene lookup returns CDR1 KGHSH and CDR2 LQKENI. V lost 2 bases, J lost 6 bases, and 13 bases stayed unmatched. What was sequenced was ileal tissue. The sequence was obtained from an adult with Crohn's disease. The chain joins TRBV18 to TRBJ1-5; the match to TRBD1 covers 7 bases. CDR3 protein: CASSPMGQLGRGQPQHF. DNA for the CDR3: TGTGCCAGCTCACCAATGGGACAGCTCGGTAGGGGTCAGCCCCAGCATTTT.